These T cell receptor beta chains were read from a single sample in a study of molecular identifiers for immune sequencing clone quantification. TCRdb itself ran the PCR reads through MiXCR, one entry per CDR3 protein. The sample includes some 680,000 distinct CDR3 sequences, 25% of them seen just once. Input material: naive CD8+ T cells from blood, with Jurkat cell RNA spiked in. The origin of the receptors is a human donor in good health. Some libraries in this study had Jurkat cell RNA spiked in. CDR3s include the opening cysteine and the closing phenylalanine or tryptophan. The D gene is left open where the match is weak. Some rows mark clone size as missing; the rest say once, few, many or name a class of expanded clone.

V gene	D gene	clone size	J gene	CDR3 protein	CDR3 DNA
TRBV9	-	-	TRBJ2-5	CASSVGTVQETQYF	TGTGCCAGCAGCGTAGGGACAGTACAAGAGACCCAGTACTTC
TRBV2	-	many	TRBJ2-1	CASSEARQGYNEQFF	TGTGCCAGCAGTGAAGCAAGGCAGGGGTACAATGAGCAGTTCTTC
TRBV12-3/TRBV12-4	-	-	TRBJ1-3	CASSPKQGPFMDTIYF	TGTGCCAGCAGTCCAAAACAGGGCCCTTTTATGGACACCATATATTTT
TRBV30	-	many	TRBJ1-1	CAWSVSIEAFF	TGTGCCTGGAGTGTCTCGATTGAAGCTTTCTTT
TRBV25-1	TRBD1	few	TRBJ2-7	CASSGTGIYEQYF	TGTGCCAGCTCAGGGACAGGGATCTACGAGCAGTACTTC
TRBV29-1	-	many	TRBJ2-7	CSAREGHDNYEQYF	TGCAGCGCTCGAGAGGGCCACGACAACTACGAGCAGTACTTC
TRBV7-2	-	-	TRBJ2-7	CASSLAYTAYEQYF	TGTGCCAGCAGCTTAGCGTATACCGCCTACGAGCAGTACTTC
TRBV7-9	TRBD1	many	TRBJ1-1	CASSLGTGWTEAFF	TGTGCCAGCAGCCTGGGGACAGGGTGGACTGAAGCTTTCTTT
TRBV4-1	TRBD1	many	TRBJ2-5	CATANQGAGEETQYF	TGCGCCACGGCAAACCAGGGGGCTGGCGAAGAGACCCAGTACTTC
TRBV19	-	-	TRBJ1-5	CASSIKEYSNQPQHF	TGTGCCAGTAGTATTAAGGAATATAGCAATCAGCCCCAGCATTTT
TRBV20-1	-	-	TRBJ1-1	CSARQGVDTEAFF	TGCAGTGCTAGACAGGGAGTGGACACTGAAGCTTTCTTT
TRBV7-6	TRBD1	many	TRBJ1-5	CASSLGSGQDNQPQHF	TGTGCCAGCAGCTTAGGTTCTGGACAGGACAATCAGCCCCAGCATTTT
TRBV6-4	TRBD2	few	TRBJ2-3	CASSILAGGPNTQYF	TGTGCCAGCAGTATACTAGCGGGGGGCCCTAATACGCAGTATTTT
TRBV19	-	few	TRBJ1-3	CASTIGSSGNTIYF	TGTGCCAGTACCATAGGGAGCTCTGGAAACACCATATATTTT
TRBV19	-	-	TRBJ1-4	CASSVGLTGSNEKLFF	TGTGCCAGTAGTGTCGGACTGACAGGATCTAATGAAAAACTGTTTTTT
TRBV28	TRBD1	many	TRBJ2-7	CASSYGQGGYEQYF	TGTGCCAGCAGTTACGGACAGGGCGGCTACGAGCAGTACTTC
TRBV7-2	-	many	TRBJ2-7	CASSLDAAVLSYEQYF	TGTGCCAGCAGCCTCGACGCAGCGGTCCTCTCCTACGAGCAGTACTTC
TRBV27	TRBD1	few	TRBJ1-1	CASRDRGVSTEAFF	TGTGCCAGCAGAGACAGGGGGGTTAGCACTGAAGCTTTCTTT
TRBV7-9	-	-	TRBJ2-7	CATPGAGTHEQYF	TGTGCCACCCCAGGGGCAGGGACCCACGAGCAGTACTTC
TRBV27	TRBD1	many	TRBJ1-5	CASSDRGNQPQHF	TGTGCCAGCAGTGACAGGGGCAACCAGCCCCAGCATTTT
TRBV5-6	-	-	TRBJ1-1	CASSLVTDEAFF	TGTGCCAGCAGCTTGGTAACAGATGAAGCTTTCTTT
TRBV6-2/TRBV6-3	-	few	TRBJ2-7	CASSWGTYIEQYF	TGTGCCAGCAGTTGGGGGACATATATTGAGCAGTACTTC
TRBV5-1	-	-	TRBJ1-1	CASNLEGIETEAFF	TGCGCCAGCAACTTGGAAGGGATCGAGACTGAAGCTTTCTTT
TRBV19	-	few	TRBJ2-7	CASSIAVSGNEQYF	TGTGCCAGTAGTATAGCGGTGTCGGGGAACGAGCAGTACTTC
TRBV14	-	many	TRBJ2-1	CASSRAAYYNEQFF	TGTGCCAGCAGCCGAGCAGCCTACTACAATGAGCAGTTCTTC
TRBV7-4	-	few	TRBJ1-5	CASSLVSTANSNQPQHF	TGTGCCAGCAGCTTAGTAAGTACAGCTAATAGCAATCAGCCCCAGCATTTT
TRBV19	TRBD1	-	TRBJ1-5	CASSIEQGLGIQPRHF	TGTGCCAGTAGTATAGAACAGGGGCTCGGCATTCAGCCCCGGCATTTT
TRBV6-5	-	many	TRBJ1-5	CASSYSGLGIQPQHF	TGTGCCAGCAGTTATTCAGGTTTGGGTATTCAGCCCCAGCATTTT
TRBV4-1	-	many	TRBJ2-1	CASSHEPGIEQFF	TGCGCCAGCAGCCATGAACCGGGGATCGAGCAGTTCTTC